This TCR beta chain was captured by sequencing in a study of cytomegalovirus exposure and HLA in healthy donors. Findings and limits, study-wide: Rarity marked most TCR sequences, yet some public TCRs occurred in many donors. It was reported that the classifier diagnosed cytomegalovirus status with high specificity and sensitivity in both the original and validation cohorts.

The CDR3 is 16 amino acids. The V gene's germline CDR1 is SGHTA and CDR2 FQGTGA. V was clipped by 2 bases and J by 1 base, with 9 bases between them. Notes on this clone: Its specificity is not known.

Primers for the PCR totalled 60 Vbeta and 13 Jbeta. Sequencing used immunoSEQ multiplex PCR; TCRdb keeps in-frame clones, though not all of them. The sample gives about 95,000 clones, roughly 70% of which show up once; over 13% is in the top ten. The chain joins TRBV7-3 to TRBJ2-6; unclear D gene. This clonotype was sampled from a woman aged 45-59 years in good health and CMV-seropositive. The sequenced sample was PBMCs. The CDR3 region has the DNA TGTGCCAGCAGCTTAGCCCCGCAGTCTGGGGCCAACGTCCTGACTTTC. This translates into CASSLAPQSGANVLTF.